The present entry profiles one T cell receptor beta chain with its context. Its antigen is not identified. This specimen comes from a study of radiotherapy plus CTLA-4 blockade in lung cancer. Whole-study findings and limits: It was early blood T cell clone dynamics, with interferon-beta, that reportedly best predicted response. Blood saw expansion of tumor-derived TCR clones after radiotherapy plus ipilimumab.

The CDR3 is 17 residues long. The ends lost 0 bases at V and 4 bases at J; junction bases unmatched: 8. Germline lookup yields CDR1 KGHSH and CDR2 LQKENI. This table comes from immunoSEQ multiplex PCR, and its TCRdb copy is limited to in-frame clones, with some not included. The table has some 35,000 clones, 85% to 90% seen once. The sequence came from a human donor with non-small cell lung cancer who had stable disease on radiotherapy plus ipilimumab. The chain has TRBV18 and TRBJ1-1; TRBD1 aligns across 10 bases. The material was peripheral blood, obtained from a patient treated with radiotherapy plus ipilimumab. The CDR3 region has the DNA TGTGCCAGCTCACCACCGGGACAGGGGCTCGGGGGCACTGAAGCTTTCTTT. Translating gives CASSPPGQGLGGTEAFF. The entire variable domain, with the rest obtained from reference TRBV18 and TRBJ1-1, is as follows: NAGVMQNPRHLVRRRGQEARLRCSPMKGHSHVYWYRQLPEEGLKFMVYLQKENIIDESGMPKERFSAEFPKEGPSILRIQQVVRGDSAAYFCASSPPGQGLGGTEAFFGQGTRLTVV.